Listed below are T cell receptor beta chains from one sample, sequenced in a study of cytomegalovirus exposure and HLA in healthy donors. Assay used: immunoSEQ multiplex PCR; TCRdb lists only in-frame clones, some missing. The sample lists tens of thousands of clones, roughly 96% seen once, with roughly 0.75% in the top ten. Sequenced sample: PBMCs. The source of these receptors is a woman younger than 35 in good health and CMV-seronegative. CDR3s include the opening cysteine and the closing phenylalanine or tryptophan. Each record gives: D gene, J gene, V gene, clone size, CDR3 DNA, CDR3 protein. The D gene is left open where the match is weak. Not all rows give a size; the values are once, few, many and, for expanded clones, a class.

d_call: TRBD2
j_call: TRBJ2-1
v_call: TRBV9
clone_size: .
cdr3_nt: TGTGCCAGCAGCGTAGTTGCGGGAGGGGGGTACAATGAGCAGTTCTTC
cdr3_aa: CASSVVAGGGYNEQFF

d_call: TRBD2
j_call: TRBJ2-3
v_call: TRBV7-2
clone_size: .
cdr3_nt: TGTGCCAGCAGCTTAGTGGTCTCCGCGGGAGGGTTGTCAGATACGCAGTATTTT
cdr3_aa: CASSLVVSAGGLSDTQYF

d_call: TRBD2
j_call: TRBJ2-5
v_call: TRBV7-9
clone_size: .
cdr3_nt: TGTGCCAGCAGCGCCCCAACTAGCGGGGAGACCCAGTACTTC
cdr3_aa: CASSAPTSGETQYF

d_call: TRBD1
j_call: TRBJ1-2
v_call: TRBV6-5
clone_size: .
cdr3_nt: TGTGCCAGCAGTATAACAGGGGGCGATGGCTACACCTTC
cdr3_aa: CASSITGGDGYTF

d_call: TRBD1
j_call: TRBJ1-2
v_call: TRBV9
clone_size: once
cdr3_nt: TGTGCCAGCAGCGACCGGACAGGGGGTGATGGCTACACCTTC
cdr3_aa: CASSDRTGGDGYTF

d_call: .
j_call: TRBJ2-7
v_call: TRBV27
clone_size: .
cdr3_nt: TGTGCCAGCAGTTTAGGTACTACAGGGTTGAGCTCCTACGAGCAGTACTTC
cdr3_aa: CASSLGTTGLSSYEQYF

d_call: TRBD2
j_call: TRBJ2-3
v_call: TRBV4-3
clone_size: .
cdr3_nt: TGCGCCAGCAGCCAAGCCTCTCCTCTAGCGGACTACACAGATACGCAGTATTTT
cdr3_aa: CASSQASPLADYTDTQYF

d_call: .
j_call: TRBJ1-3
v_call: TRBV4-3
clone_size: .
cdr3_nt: TGCGCCAGCAGCCAAGAACGGGGAGACACCATATATTTT
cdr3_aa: CASSQERGDTIYF

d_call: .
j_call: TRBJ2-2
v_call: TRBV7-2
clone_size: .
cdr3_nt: TGTGCCAGCAGCTTTTCGGGTTTCACCGGGGAGCTGTTTTTT
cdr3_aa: CASSFSGFTGELFF

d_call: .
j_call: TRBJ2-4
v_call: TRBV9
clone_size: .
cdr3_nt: TGTGCCAGCAGCGTAGCTGGAATGAGGGCACGGGCCAAAAACATTCAGTACTTC
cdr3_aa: CASSVAGMRARAKNIQYF

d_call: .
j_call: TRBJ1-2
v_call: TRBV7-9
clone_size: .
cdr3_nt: TGTGCCAGCAGCCTTACGACAGTTAACTATGGCTACACCTTC
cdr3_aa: CASSLTTVNYGYTF

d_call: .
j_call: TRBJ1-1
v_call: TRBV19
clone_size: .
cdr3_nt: TGTGCCAGTAGTATAGGCCTCGGGGGTGGGAACACTGAAGCTTTCTTT
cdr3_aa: CASSIGLGGGNTEAFF

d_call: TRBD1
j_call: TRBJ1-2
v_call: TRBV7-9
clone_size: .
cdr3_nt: TGTGCCAGCAGCTTACTGGACAGGGGAGATGGCTACACCTTC
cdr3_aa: CASSLLDRGDGYTF

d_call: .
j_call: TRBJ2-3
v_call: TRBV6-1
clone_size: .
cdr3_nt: TGTGCCAGCAGTGAAGTTCAGGGGTCAGCTAGCACAGATACGCAGTATTTT
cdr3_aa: CASSEVQGSASTDTQYF

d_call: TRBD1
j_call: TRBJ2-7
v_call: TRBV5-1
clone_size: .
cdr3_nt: TGCGCCAGCAGCGAGGACAGGGGGCTCGAGCAGTACTTC
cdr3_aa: CASSEDRGLEQYF

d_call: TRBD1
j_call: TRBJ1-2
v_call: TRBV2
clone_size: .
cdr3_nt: TGTGCCAGCAGTAGACAGGGGTATGGCTACACCTTC
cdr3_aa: CASSRQGYGYTF

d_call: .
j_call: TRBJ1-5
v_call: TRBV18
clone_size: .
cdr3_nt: TGTGCCAGCTCACCGGGGGGGACCCAGCCCCAGCATTTT
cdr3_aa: CASSPGGTQPQHF

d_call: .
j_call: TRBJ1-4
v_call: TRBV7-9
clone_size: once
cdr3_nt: TGTGCCAGCAGCTTACCCAGGGAAGTAGGAGAAAAACTGTTTTTT
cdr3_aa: CASSLPREVGEKLFF

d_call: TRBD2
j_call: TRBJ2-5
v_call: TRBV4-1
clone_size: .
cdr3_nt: TGCGCCAGCAGCCACCAACTAGCGGGGGGGGCAGAGACCCAGTACTTC
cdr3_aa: CASSHQLAGGAETQYF

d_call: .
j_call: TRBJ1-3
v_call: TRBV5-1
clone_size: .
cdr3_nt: TGCGCCAGCAGCTTAGGCAGGGTTGGGACTGGAAACACCATATATTTT
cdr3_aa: CASSLGRVGTGNTIYF

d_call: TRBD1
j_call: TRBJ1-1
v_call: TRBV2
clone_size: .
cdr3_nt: TGTGCCAGCAGTGCTCTGACAGGGGGCGGTGAAGCTTTCTTT
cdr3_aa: CASSALTGGGEAFF

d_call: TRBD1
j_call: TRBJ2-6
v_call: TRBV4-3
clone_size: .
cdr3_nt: TGCGCCAGCAGCCAAGAGGACAGGGGAATAGTCTCTGGGGCCAACGTCCTGACTTTC
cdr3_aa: CASSQEDRGIVSGANVLTF

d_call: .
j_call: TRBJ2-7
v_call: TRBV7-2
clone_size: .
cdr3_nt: TGTGCCAGCAGCTTAGACAGGGTACCTGTAACTTTC
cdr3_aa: CASSLDRVPVTF

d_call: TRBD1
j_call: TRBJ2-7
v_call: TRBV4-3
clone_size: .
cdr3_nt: TGCGCCAGCAGCCAAGCTGGGGGGACAGGGGGCCACGAGCAGTACTTC
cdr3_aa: CASSQAGGTGGHEQYF

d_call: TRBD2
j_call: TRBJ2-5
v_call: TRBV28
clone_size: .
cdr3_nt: TGTGCCAGCAATACCGGGACTAGCGAGTGGGAGACCCAGTACTTC
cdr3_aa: CASNTGTSEWETQYF

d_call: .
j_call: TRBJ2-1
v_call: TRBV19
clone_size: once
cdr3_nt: TGTGCCAGTAGATTCGGGTCGGCCTCCTACAATGAGCAGTTCTTC
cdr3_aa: CASRFGSASYNEQFF

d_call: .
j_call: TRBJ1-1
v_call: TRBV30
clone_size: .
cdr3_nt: TGTGCCTGGGGGGCAGTTGAAGCTTTCTTT
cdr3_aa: CAWGAVEAFF

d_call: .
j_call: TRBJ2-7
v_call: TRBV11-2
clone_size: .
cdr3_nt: TGTGCCAGCAGCTTAGAACGGAGCTCCTACGAGCAGTACTTC
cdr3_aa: CASSLERSSYEQYF

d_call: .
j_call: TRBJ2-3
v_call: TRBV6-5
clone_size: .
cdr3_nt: TGTGCCAGCAGTTATAACGGTGCGGGAAGGGTGGATACGCAGTATTTT
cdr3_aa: CASSYNGAGRVDTQYF

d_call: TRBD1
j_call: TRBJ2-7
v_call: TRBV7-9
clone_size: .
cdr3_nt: TGTGCCAGCAGCTTAGGGACAGGAAACTACGAGCAGTACTTC
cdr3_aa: CASSLGTGNYEQYF

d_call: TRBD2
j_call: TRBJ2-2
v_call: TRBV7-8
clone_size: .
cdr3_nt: TGTGCCAGCAGCTTAGCGCCGGGGGGGGCCACCGGGGAGCTGTTTTTT
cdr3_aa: CASSLAPGGATGELFF

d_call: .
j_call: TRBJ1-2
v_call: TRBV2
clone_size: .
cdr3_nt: TGTGCCAGCAGCGGCAGGGATCATGGCTACACCTTC
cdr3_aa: CASSGRDHGYTF

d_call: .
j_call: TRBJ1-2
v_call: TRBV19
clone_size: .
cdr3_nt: TGTGCCAGTAATCCCTTGGGGCAAGACTATGGCTACACCTTC
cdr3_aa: CASNPLGQDYGYTF